The rows below give T cell receptor beta chains drawn from one sample of a study of PD-L1 blockade in urothelial cancer. Repertoires were generated with immunoSEQ multiplex PCR, while TCRdb's copy carries only in-frame clones and drops some. The sample yields fewer than 50,000 clones, nearly 90% seen once. Specimen: PBMCs, collected around atezolizumab (anti-PD-L1) treatment. All receptors derive from a man aged 55 to 70 with urothelial cancer. CDR3s leave out the opening cysteine and the closing phenylalanine or tryptophan.

TRBV18,ASSPSQGYRDTQY
TRBV5-1,ASSLNGGNGNEQF
TRBV29-1,SVTLLATEAF
TRBV11-1,ASSYPGGTEAF
TRBV4-2,ASSLTGTNSPLH
TRBV7-8,ASSLEFRNQPQH
TRBV28,ASSLPGQVYNEQF
TRBV18,ASSPPTLGSRGTQY
TRBV29-1,SVGQVADQPQH
TRBV9,ASSVSRRRGRGGELF
TRBV4-2,ASSQELPASGLSTDTQY
TRBV7-2,ASSFTGGRLANYGYT
TRBV29-1,SARSGQGLSYNEQF
TRBV11-3,ASSLEGSSYNEQF
TRBV6-6,ASSYSENRKEQF
TRBV19,ASSIDKGLGYGYT
TRBV19,ASSTRTGIVSPLH
TRBV7-6,ASSLLVTGTGELF
TRBV12-1,ASGYRWGGSVNYGYT
TRBV19,ASSASGAYQETQY